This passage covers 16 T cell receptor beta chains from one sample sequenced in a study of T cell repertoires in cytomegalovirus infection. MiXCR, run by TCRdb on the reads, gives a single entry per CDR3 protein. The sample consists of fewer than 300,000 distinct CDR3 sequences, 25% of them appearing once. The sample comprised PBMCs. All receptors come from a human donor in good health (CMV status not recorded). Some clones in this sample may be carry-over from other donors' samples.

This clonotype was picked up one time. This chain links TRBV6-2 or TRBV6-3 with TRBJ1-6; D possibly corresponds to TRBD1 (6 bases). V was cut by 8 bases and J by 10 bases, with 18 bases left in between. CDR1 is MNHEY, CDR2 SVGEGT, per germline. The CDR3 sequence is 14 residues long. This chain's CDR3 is CASGRPGGYSPLHF. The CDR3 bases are TGTGCCAGCGGCCGACCTGGGGGCTACTCACCCCTCCACTTT.

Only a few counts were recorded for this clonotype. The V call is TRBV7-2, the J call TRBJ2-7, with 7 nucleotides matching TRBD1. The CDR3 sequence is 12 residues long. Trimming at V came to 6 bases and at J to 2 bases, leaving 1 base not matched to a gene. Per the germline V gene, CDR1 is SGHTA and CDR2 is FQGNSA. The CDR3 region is CASRGTAYEQYF. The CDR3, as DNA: TGTGCCAGCAGGGGGACAGCCTACGAGCAGTACTTC. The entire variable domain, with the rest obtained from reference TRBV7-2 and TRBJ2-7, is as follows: GAGVSQSPSNKVTEKGKDVELRCDPISGHTALYWYRQSLGQGLEFLIYFQGNSAPDKSGLPSDRFSAERTGGSVSTLTIQRTQQEDSAVYLCASRGTAYEQYFGPGTRLTVT.

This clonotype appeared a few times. CDR3 amino acids: CASSLDMALGEQYF. The CDR3 DNA follows: TGTGCCAGCAGCTTGGACATGGCCCTGGGGGAGCAGTACTTC. The rearrangement joins TRBV5-4 to TRBJ2-7, with unresolved D. Germline CDR1 reads SGHNT; CDR2 reads YYREEE (reference sequence). V gave up 0 bases and J gave up 7 bases, with 14 bases separating them. This CDR3 is 14 amino acids long.

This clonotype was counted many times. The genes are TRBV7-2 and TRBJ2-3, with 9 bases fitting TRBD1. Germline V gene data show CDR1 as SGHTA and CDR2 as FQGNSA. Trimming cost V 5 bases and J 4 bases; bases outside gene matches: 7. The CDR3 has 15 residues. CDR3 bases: TGTGCCAGCAGCGATCAGACAGGGGGTCCAGATACGCAGTATTTT. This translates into CASSDQTGGPDTQYF.

As DNA, the CDR3 is TGTGCCAGCAGCTGGGACAGGGACATCGACGAGCAGTACGTC. Translating it yields CASSWDRDIDEQYV. This rearrangement joins TRBV7-6 to TRBJ2-7, with 9 positions matching TRBD1. V was clipped by 4 bases and J by 5 bases; unmatched bases: 6. CDR1 is SGHVS and CDR2 is FNYEAQ in the germline V gene. This CDR3 is built from 14 residues.

The DNA for the CDR3 is TGTGCCAGCACCCTACGAGGGACGGGCTCGAACACCGGGGAGCTGTTTTTT. Amino acids: CASTLRGTGSNTGELFF. The chain has TRBV6-2 or TRBV6-3 and TRBJ2-2; tentatively, D is TRBD1 or TRBD2 (5 bases each). The CDR3 sequence is 17 residues long. V lost 7 bases and J 0 bases, leaving 18 bases between the germline ends. CDR1 MNHEY and CDR2 SVGEGT come from the germline V gene.

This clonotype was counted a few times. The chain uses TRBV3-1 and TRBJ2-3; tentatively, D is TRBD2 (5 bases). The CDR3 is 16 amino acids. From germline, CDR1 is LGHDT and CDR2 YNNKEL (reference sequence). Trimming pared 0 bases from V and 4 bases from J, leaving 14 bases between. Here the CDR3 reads CASSQDESSVADTQYF. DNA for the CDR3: TGTGCCAGCAGCCAAGATGAGAGTAGCGTCGCAGATACGCAGTATTTT.

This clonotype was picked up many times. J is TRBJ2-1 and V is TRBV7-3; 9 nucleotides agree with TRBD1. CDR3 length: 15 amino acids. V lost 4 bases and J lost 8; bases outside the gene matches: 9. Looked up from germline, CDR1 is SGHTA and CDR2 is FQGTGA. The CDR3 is CASSSRGTGSHEQFF. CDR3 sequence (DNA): TGTGCCAGCAGCTCCCGGGGGACAGGGAGCCATGAGCAGTTCTTC. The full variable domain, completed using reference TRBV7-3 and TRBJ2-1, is GAGVSQTPSNKVTEKGKYVELRCDPISGHTALYWYRQSLGQGPEFLIYFQGTGAADDSGLPNDRFFAVRPEGSVSTLKIQRTERGDSAVYLCASSSRGTGSHEQFFGPGTRLTVL.

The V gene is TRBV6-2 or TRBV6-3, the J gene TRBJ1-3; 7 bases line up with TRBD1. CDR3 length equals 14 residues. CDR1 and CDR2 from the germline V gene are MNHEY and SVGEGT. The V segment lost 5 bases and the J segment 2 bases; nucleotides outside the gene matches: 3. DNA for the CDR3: TGTGCCAGCAGTCTACAGGGGACTGGAAACACCATATATTTT. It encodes CASSLQGTGNTIYF.

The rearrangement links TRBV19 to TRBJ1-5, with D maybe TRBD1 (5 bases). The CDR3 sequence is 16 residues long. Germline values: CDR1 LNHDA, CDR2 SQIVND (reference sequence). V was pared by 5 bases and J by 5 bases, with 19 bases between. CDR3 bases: TGTGCCAGTAGTCCCTCGACTGACAGAGGGTATCAGCCCCAGCATTTT. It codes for CASSPSTDRGYQPQHF. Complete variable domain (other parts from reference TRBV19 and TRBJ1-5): DGGITQSPKYLFRKEGQNVTLSCEQNLNHDAMYWYRQDPGQGLRLIYYSQIVNDFQKGDIAEGYSVSREKKESFPLTVTSAQKNPTAFYLCASSPSTDRGYQPQHFGDGTRLSIL.

The CDR3 spells CASSLSGDTETQYF. The CDR3 DNA reads as TGTGCCAGCAGCTTATCGGGGGACACCGAGACCCAGTACTTC. This chain joins TRBV7-6 and TRBJ2-5; D is perhaps TRBD1 or TRBD2 (6 bases each). The V gene lost 2 bases and the J gene lost 5 bases, with 12 bases spanning the gap. The CDR3 contains 14 residues. Germline-derived CDR1 and CDR2 are SGHVS and FNYEAQ.

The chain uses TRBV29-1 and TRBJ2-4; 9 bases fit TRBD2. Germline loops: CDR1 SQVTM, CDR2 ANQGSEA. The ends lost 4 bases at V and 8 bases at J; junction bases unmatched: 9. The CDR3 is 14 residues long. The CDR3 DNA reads TGCAGCGTTGTGGCTAGCGGGGTTCGGGACATTCAGTACTTC. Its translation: CSVVASGVRDIQYF. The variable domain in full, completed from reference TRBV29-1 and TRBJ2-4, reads SAVISQKPSRDICQRGTSLTIQCQVDSQVTMMFWYRQQPGQSLTLIATANQGSEATYESGFVIDKFPISRPNLTFSTLTVSNMSPEDSSIYLCSVVASGVRDIQYFGAGTRLSVL.

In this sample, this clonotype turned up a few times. CDR3: CASSLLGGPSGANVLTF. The CDR3 bases are TGTGCCAGCAGTTTGTTAGGAGGTCCCTCTGGGGCCAACGTCCTGACTTTC. The V and J genes are TRBV27 and TRBJ2-6, with a weak D call TRBD2 (5 bases). The CDR3 extends over 17 amino acids. Trimming removed 3 bases at V and 0 bases at J, with 12 bases between. Germline V lookup: CDR1 MNHEY, CDR2 SMNVEV (reference sequence).

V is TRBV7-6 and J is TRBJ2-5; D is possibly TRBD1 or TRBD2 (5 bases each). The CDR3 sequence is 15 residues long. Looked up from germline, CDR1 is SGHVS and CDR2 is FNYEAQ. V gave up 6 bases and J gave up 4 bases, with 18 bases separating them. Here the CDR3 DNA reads TGTGCCAGCAGTTCCGGGAAGAATCAGGGAGAGACCCAGTACTTC. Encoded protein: CASSSGKNQGETQYF.

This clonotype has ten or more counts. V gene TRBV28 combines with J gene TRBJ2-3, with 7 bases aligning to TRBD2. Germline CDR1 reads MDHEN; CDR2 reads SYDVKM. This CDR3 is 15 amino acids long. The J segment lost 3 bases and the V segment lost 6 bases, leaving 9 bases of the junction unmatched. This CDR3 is CASRAEGLRTDTQYF. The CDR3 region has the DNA TGTGCCAGCAGAGCTGAGGGACTAAGAACAGATACGCAGTATTTT.

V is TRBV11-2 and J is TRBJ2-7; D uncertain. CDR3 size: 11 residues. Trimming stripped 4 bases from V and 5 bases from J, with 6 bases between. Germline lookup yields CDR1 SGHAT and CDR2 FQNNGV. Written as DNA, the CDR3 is TGTGCCAGCAGCTCCGGAAACGAGCAGTACTTC. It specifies CASSSGNEQYF.